This T cell receptor (beta chain) appears in the sequencing data of a study of T cell changes during pregnancy in multiple sclerosis. Trimming removed 8 bases from V and 0 bases from J; junction bases left unmatched: 6. The CDR3 covers 14 residues. The germline V gene encodes CDR1 MDHEN and CDR2 SYDVKM. The data were produced by immunoSEQ multiplex PCR, yet TCRdb's version contains in-frame clones alone and is incomplete. This repertoire shows about 97,000 clones, 90% found once; its top ten account for over 0.6%. J is TRBJ1-1 and V is TRBV28, with 7 positions matching TRBD1. Sequences were derived from peripheral blood, sampled in the second trimester of pregnancy. The sequence derives from a female donor in good health, enrolled as a control in a pregnancy study. The CDR3 region has the DNA TGTGCCAGCCCCCCGACAGGGTTGAACACTGAAGCTTTCTTT. Its translation: CASPPTGLNTEAFF.